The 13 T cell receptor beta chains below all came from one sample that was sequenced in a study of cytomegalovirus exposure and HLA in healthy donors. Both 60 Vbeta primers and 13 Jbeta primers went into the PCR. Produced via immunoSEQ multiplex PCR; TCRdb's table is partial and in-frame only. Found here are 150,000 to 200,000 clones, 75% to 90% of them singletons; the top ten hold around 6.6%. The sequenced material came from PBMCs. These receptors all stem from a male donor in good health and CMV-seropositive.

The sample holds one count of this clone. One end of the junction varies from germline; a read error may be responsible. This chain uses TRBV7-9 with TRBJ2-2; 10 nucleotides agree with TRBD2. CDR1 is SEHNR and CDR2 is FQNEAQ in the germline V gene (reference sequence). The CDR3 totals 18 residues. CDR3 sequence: CSSTDSTWYPSGGGELFF. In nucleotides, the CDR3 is TGTTCCAGCACGGACTCCACGTGGTATCCTAGCGGGGGCGGGGAGCTGTTTTTT.

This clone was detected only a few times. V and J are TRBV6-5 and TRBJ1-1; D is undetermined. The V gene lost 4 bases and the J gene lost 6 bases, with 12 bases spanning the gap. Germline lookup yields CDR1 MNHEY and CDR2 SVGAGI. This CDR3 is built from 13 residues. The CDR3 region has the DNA TGTGCCAGCAGTTTATACGGGGAGCCTGAAGCTTTCTTT. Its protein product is CASSLYGEPEAFF.

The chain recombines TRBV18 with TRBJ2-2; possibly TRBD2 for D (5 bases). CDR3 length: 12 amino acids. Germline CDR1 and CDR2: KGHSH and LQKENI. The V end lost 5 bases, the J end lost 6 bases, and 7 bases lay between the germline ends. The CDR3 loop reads CASSTEAGELFF. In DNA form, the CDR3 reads TGTGCCAGCTCAACGGAGGCCGGGGAGCTGTTTTTT.

The CDR3 region has the DNA TGTGCCAGCAGGGAGACAGGGCGAGAGACCCAGTACTTC. This encodes CASRETGRETQYF. The gene calls are TRBV2 and TRBJ2-5; 7 bases agree with TRBD1. Germline V gene lookup returns CDR1 SNHLY and CDR2 FYNNEI. Trimming cost V 6 bases and J 4 bases; bases outside gene matches: 5. The CDR3 is made up of 13 amino acids. The whole variable domain, remainder taken from reference TRBV2 and TRBJ2-5, is EPEVTQTPSHQVTQMGQEVILRCVPISNHLYFYWYRQILGQKVEFLVSFYNNEISEKSEIFDDQFSVERPDGSNFTLKIRSTKLEDSAMYFCASRETGRETQYFGPGTRLLVL.

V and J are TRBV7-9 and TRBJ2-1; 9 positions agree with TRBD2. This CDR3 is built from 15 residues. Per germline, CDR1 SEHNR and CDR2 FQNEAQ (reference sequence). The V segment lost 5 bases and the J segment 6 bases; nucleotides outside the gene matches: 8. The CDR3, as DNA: TGTGCCAGCAGCCCCCCGACTAGCGGCATCAATGAGCAGTTCTTC. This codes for CASSPPTSGINEQFF.

The CDR3 is CASSFRGNQPQHF. In nucleotides, the CDR3 is TGTGCCAGCAGCTTCCGGGGCAATCAGCCCCAGCATTTT. The V call is TRBV11-3, the J call TRBJ1-5; the D is unclear. In germline, CDR1 is SGHNT, CDR2 YENEEA. The CDR3 contains 13 residues. The V end was cut by 3 bases, the J end by 2 bases, with 5 bases between.

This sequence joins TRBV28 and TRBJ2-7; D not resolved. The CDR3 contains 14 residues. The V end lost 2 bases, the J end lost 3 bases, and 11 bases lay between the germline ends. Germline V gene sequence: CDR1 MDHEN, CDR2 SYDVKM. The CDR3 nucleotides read TGTGCCAGCAGTTTAGATCCTAGTTTCTACGAGCAGTACTTC. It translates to CASSLDPSFYEQYF.

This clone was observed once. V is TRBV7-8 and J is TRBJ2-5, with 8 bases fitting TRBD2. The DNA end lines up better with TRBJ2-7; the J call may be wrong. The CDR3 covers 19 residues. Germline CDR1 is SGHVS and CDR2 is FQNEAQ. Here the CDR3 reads CASSLTKSGSHNYGYEQYF. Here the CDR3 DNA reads TGTGCCAGCAGCTTAACAAAAAGCGGGAGCCACAATTATGGCTACGAGCAGTACTTC.

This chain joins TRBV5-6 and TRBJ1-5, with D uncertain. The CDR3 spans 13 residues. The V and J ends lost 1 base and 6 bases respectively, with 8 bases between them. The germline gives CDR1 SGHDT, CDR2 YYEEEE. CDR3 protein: CASSLLRGQPQHF. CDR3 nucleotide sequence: TGTGCCAGCAGCTTGCTTCGGGGTCAGCCCCAGCATTTT.

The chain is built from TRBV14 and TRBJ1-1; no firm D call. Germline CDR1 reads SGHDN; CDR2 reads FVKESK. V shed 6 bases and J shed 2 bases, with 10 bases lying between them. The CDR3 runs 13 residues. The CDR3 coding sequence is TGTGCCAGCAGTCAAACACCCAACACTGAAGCTTTCTTT. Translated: CASSQTPNTEAFF.

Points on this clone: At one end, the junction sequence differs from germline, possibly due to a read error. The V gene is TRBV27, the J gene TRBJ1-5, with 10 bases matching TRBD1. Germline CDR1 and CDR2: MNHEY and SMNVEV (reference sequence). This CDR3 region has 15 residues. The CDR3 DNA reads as TGTGCCGGCAGGGGGGGACAGGGGCTGGATCAGCCCCAGCATTTT. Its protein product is CAGRGGQGLDQPQHF.

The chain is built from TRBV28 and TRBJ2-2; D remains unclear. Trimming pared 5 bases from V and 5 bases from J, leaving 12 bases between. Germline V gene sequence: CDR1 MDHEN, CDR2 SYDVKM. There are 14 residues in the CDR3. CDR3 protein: CASSPNLGTGELFF. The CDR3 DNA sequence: TGTGCCAGCAGTCCGAATCTAGGTACCGGGGAGCTGTTTTTT.

CDR3 loop: CASMGLAGGRQETQYF. CDR3 bases: TGCGCCAGCATGGGACTAGCGGGAGGGCGACAAGAGACCCAGTACTTC. The chain has TRBV5-1 and TRBJ2-5, with 16 bases aligning to TRBD2. CDR3 length: 16 amino acids. Germline trimming cut 6 bases from V and 2 bases from J; bases unmatched to any gene: 4. CDR1 SGHRS and CDR2 YFSETQ come from the germline V gene. The whole variable domain, remainder taken from reference TRBV5-1 and TRBJ2-5, is KAGVTQTPRYLIKTRGQQVTLSCSPISGHRSVSWYQQTPGQGLQFLFEYFSETQRNKGNFPGRFSGRQFSNSRSEMNVSTLELGDSALYLCASMGLAGGRQETQYFGPGTRLLVL.